This T cell receptor beta chain is from a study of blood T cell repertoires in COVID-19. The CDR3 has 15 amino acids. The V gene's germline CDR1 is WSHSY and CDR2 SAAADI. Between the trimmed V and J ends, which lost 9 bases and 1 base, there was a span of 19 bases. Sequencing used immunoSEQ multiplex PCR; TCRdb keeps in-frame clones, though not all of them. The sample carries roughly 67,000 clones, roughly 85% recorded once. The receptor was derived from a man aged 50 to 59 with acute or convalescent COVID-19. This chain uses TRBV10-2 with TRBJ2-7; the D gene is possibly TRBD1 (6 bases). Sequencing used peripheral blood. In nucleotides, the CDR3 is TGCGCCAGAGGTGACCCGGGACAATTTTCCTACGAGCAGTACTTC. This translates into CARGDPGQFSYEQYF.